The clone carrying this T cell receptor (beta chain) was detected only once. Antigen unknown. Allogeneic regulatory or mature dendritic cells were co-cultured for 5 days with CFSE-labeled sorted T cells at 1:10. CDR3 length: 12 amino acids. The germline gives CDR1 ENHRY, CDR2 SYGVKD. V dropped 4 bases and J dropped 8 bases, with 11 bases sitting between them. TCRdb keeps only in-frame clones here, not all; method: immunoSEQ multiplex PCR. This sample has over 20,000 clones; 70% to 90% occur once, and the top ten carry roughly 0.67%. This sample is part of a study of regulatory dendritic cells for organ transplantation. The study's findings and limits: Naive T cells showed high diversity, memory cells less, memory CD8+ least. Among resting subsets, memory CD8+ cells contained the most alloreactive clonotypes.

The chain links TRBV10-3 to TRBJ1-1, with D possibly being TRBD1 (5 bases). This sequence originates from a human donor in good health. Sequenced input: naive CD4+ T cells from blood cultured with regulatory dendritic cells. Indicated subset: CD45RA+ naive T cells. DNA of the CDR3: TGTGCCATCAGTGGGCCGGGGGGAGAAGCTTTCTTT. Translating gives CAISGPGGEAFF.